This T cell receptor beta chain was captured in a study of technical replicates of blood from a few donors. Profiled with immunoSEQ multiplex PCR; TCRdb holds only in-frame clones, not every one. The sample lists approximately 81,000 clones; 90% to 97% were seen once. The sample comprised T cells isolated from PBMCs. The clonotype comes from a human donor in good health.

The CDR3 is CASSSGLAGSTDTQYF. The CDR3 DNA reads as TGTGCCAGCAGCTCTGGACTAGCCGGGAGCACAGATACGCAGTATTTT. The gene calls are TRBV7-3 and TRBJ2-3; 8 nucleotides align to TRBD2. Germline CDR1 and CDR2: SGHTA and FQGTGA. Trimming removed 4 bases from V and 0 bases from J; junction bases left unmatched: 6. The length of the CDR3 is 16 residues.